The next 10 T cell receptor beta chains were all read from a single sample in a study of T cells after somatic rescue of genetic block. Assay used: immunoSEQ multiplex PCR; TCRdb lists only in-frame clones, some missing. This repertoire shows roughly 58,000 clones, 90% to 97% found once; its top ten account for 0.075% to 0.1%. Sequencing was done on a sample of peripheral blood mononuclear cells (PBMCs). These receptors were collected from a child younger than two.

This chain links TRBV5-5 with TRBJ2-5; D is ambiguous. The CDR3 runs 13 residues. The V and J ends lost 5 bases and 5 bases respectively, with 13 bases between them. Germline CDR1 SGHKS, CDR2 YYEKEE (reference sequence). The CDR3 sequence is CASRKTYGETQYF. The DNA for the CDR3 is TGTGCCAGCAGGAAGACGTACGGGGAGACCCAGTACTTC.

This chain connects TRBV7-3 to TRBJ2-2, with 10 bases that match TRBD2. From germline, CDR1 is SGHTA and CDR2 FQGTGA. V trimming: 2 bases; J trimming: 3 bases; junction bases outside the gene matches: 0. The CDR3 has 15 residues. The chain's CDR3 is CASSLLAGDTGELFF. The CDR3 DNA reads TGTGCCAGCAGCTTACTAGCGGGAGACACCGGGGAGCTGTTTTTT.

The rearrangement links TRBV5-1 to TRBJ2-2; D ambiguous. This CDR3 is built from 14 residues. Per the germline V gene, CDR1 is SGHRS and CDR2 is YFSETQ. V lost 7 bases and J 1 base, leaving 11 bases between the germline ends. CDR3 sequence reads: CASSGHWNTGELFF. In nucleotides, the CDR3 is TGCGCCAGCTCTGGCCATTGGAACACCGGGGAGCTGTTTTTT.

CDR3 in DNA: TGCAGTGCTAGCAGGGACTATGGCTACACCTTC. Its translation: CSASRDYGYTF. V and J are TRBV20-1 and TRBJ1-2; D possibly corresponds to TRBD1 (5 bases). Trimming pared 3 bases from V and 3 bases from J, leaving 5 bases between. Germline V gene data show CDR1 as DFQATT and CDR2 as SNEGSKA (reference sequence). CDR3 size: 11 residues.

This clone appeared a few times. The rearrangement joins TRBV7-2 to TRBJ2-7, with 12 bases aligning to TRBD2. J was trimmed by 2 bases and V by 5 bases; bases with no gene match: 1. Germline assignment: CDR1 SGHTA and CDR2 FQGNSA. This CDR3 contains 14 residues. CDR3 sequence reads: CASSRTSGAYEQYF. The CDR3 DNA sequence: TGTGCCAGCAGCAGGACTAGCGGGGCCTACGAGCAGTACTTC.

This sequence joins TRBV9 and TRBJ1-1; D might be TRBD1 (6 bases). The V gene lost 0 bases and the J gene lost 0 bases, with 6 bases spanning the gap. This CDR3 contains 14 residues. Germline V CDR1 and CDR2: SGDLS, YYNGEE. Here the CDR3 reads CASSVGTVNTEAFF. The CDR3 DNA sequence: TGTGCCAGCAGCGTAGGGACAGTGAACACTGAAGCTTTCTTT.

A few counts support this clone. V and J are TRBV19 and TRBJ1-4, with D unresolved. Trimming removed 7 bases from V and 1 base from J, with 16 bases in between. The CDR3 totals 16 residues. Germline V gene data show CDR1 as LNHDA and CDR2 as SQIVND (reference sequence). The CDR3 loop reads CASTQPGVRTNEKLFF. CDR3 sequence (DNA): TGTGCCAGTACCCAACCTGGGGTTAGAACTAATGAAAAACTGTTTTTT.

V gene TRBV11-3 combines with J gene TRBJ2-5; the D is unclear. The CDR3 is 12 residues long. With 1 base removed from V and 4 bases from J, the gap between germline ends came to 4 bases. Per germline, CDR1 SGHNT and CDR2 YENEEA. CDR3 DNA sequence: TGTGCCAGCAGCTTAGTACGAGAGACCCAGTACTTC. Translation: CASSLVRETQYF.

The count of this clone is one. This chain links TRBV5-4 with TRBJ2-5, with TRBD2 as a possible D gene (6 bases). V lost 4 bases and J lost 2, with 15 bases in between. CDR1 is SGHNT, CDR2 YYREEE, per germline (reference sequence). The CDR3 contains 15 residues. In DNA, the CDR3 is TGTGCCAGCAGCCAGCGGGCGGGAATTCAAGAGACCCAGTACTTC. Residues: CASSQRAGIQETQYF.

The chain recombines TRBV7-6 with TRBJ2-7; D might be TRBD2 (6 bases). Germline V gene sequence: CDR1 SGHVS, CDR2 FNYEAQ. Trimming pared 5 bases from V and 7 bases from J, leaving 24 bases between. The CDR3 covers 16 residues. CDR3 sequence reads: CASSALAVQPPREQYF. The CDR3 DNA sequence: TGTGCCAGCAGCGCACTAGCCGTTCAACCCCCCAGGGAGCAGTACTTC.